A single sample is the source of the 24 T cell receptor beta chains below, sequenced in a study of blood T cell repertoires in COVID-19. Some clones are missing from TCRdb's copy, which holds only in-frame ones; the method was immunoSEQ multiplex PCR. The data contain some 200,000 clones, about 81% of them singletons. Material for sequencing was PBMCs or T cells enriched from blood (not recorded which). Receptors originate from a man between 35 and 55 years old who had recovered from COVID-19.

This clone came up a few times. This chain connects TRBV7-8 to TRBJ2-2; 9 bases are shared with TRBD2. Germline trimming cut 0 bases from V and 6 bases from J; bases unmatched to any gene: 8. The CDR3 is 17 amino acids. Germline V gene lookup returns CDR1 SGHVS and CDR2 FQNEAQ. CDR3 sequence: CASSLAGSSGTPGELFF. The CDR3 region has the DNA TGTGCCAGCAGCTTAGCTGGATCTAGCGGGACCCCCGGGGAGCTGTTTTTT.

CDR3 residues: CATQRQGGSYEQYF. The CDR3 bases are TGTGCCACCCAACGACAGGGGGGGTCCTACGAGCAGTACTTC. The rearrangement uses TRBV24-1 and TRBJ2-7; 9 bases align to TRBD1. The V segment lost 9 bases and the J segment 1 base; nucleotides outside the gene matches: 6. The CDR3 contains 14 residues. Germline assignment: CDR1 KGHDR and CDR2 SFDVKD.

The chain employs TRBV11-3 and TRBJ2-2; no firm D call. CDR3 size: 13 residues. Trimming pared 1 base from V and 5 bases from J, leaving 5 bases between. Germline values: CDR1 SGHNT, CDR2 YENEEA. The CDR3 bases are TGTGCCAGCAGCTTAGTCAGTACCGGGGAGCTGTTTTTT. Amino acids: CASSLVSTGELFF.

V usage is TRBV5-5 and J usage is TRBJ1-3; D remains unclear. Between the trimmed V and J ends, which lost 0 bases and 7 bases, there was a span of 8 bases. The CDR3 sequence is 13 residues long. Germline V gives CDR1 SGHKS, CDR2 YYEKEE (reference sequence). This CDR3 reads CASSLAGWNTIYF. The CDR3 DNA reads TGTGCCAGCAGCTTGGCCGGGTGGAACACCATATATTTT. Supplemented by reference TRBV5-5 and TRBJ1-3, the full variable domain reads DAGVTQSPTHLIKTRGQQVTLRCSPISGHKSVSWYQQVLGQGPQFIFQYYEKEERGRGNFPDRFSARQFPNYSSELNVNALLLGDSALYLCASSLAGWNTIYFGEGSWLTVV.

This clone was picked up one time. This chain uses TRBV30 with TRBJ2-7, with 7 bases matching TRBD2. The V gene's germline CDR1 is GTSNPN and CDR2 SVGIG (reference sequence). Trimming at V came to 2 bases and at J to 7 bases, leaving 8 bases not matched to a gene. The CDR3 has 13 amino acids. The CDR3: CAWSRGGRGEQYF. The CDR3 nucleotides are TGTGCCTGGAGTCGGGGCGGGAGAGGGGAGCAGTACTTC.

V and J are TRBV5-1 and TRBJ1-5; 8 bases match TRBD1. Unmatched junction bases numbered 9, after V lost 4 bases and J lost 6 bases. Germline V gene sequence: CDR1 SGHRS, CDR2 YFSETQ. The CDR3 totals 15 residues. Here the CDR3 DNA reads TGCGCCAGCAGCCCTGGACAGGGCGGGAGTCAGCCCCAGCATTTT. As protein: CASSPGQGGSQPQHF.

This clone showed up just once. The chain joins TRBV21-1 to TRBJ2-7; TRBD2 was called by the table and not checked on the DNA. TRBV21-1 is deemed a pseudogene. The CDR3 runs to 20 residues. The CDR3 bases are TGTGCCAGCGCCCGGGCGAGGGTCGAACATAAAGTCCACTACTACTACGAGCAGTACTTC. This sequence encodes CASARARVEHKVHYYYEQYF.

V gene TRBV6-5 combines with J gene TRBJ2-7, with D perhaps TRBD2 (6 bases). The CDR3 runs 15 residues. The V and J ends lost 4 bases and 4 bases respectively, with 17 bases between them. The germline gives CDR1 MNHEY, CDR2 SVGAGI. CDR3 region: CASSFPGATRYEQYF. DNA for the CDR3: TGTGCCAGCAGTTTCCCGGGAGCTACTCGATACGAGCAGTACTTC.

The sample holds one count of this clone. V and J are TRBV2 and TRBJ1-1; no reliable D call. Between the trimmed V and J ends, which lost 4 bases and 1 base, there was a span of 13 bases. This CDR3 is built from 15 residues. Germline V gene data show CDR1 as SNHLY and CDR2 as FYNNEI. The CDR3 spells CASSGEEGWNTEAFF. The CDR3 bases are TGTGCCAGCAGTGGGGAGGAGGGATGGAACACTGAAGCTTTCTTT.

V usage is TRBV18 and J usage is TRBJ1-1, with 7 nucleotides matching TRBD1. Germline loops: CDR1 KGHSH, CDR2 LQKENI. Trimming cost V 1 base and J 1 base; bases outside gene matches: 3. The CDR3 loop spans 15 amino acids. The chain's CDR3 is CASSPLQGENTEAFF. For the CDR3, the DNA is TGTGCCAGCTCACCACTCCAGGGGGAGAACACTGAAGCTTTCTTT.

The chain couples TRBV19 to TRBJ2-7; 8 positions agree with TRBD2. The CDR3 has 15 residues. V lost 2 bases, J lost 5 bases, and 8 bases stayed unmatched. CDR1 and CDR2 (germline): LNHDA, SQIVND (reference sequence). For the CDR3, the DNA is TGTGCCAGTAGTATAATGGCGGGAGGTGAGCACGAGCAGTACTTC. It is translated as CASSIMAGGEHEQYF.

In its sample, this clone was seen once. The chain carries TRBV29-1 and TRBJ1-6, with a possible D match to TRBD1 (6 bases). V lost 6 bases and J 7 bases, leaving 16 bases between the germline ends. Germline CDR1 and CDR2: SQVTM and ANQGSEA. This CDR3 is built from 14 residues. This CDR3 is CSVSTGNKNSPLHF. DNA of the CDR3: TGCAGCGTGTCAACAGGGAATAAGAATTCACCCCTCCACTTT.

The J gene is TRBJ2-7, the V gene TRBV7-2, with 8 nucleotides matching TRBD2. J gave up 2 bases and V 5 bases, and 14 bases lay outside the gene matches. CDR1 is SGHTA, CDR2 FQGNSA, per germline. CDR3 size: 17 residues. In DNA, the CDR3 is TGTGCCAGCAGCCCCGTCCTGTTGAGCGGGAGTGCCTACGAGCAGTACTTC. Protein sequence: CASSPVLLSGSAYEQYF.

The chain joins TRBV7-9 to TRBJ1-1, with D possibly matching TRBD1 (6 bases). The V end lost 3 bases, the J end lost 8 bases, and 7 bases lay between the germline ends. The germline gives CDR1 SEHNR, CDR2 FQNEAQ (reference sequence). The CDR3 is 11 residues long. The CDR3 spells CASSFGTEAFF. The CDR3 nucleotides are TGTGCCAGCAGCTTTGGGACAGAAGCTTTCTTT. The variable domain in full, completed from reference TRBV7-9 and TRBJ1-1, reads DTGVSQNPRHKITKRGQNVTFRCDPISEHNRLYWYRQTLGQGPEFLTYFQNEAQLEKSRLLSDRFSAERPKGSFSTLEIQRTEQGDSAMYLCASSFGTEAFFGQGTRLTVV.

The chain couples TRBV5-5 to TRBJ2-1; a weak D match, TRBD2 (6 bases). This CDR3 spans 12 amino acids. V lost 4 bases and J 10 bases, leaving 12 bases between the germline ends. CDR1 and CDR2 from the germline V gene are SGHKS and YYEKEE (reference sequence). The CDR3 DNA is TGTGCCAGCAGCGGGGCCCTAGCGGAGCAGTTCTTC. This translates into CASSGALAEQFF.

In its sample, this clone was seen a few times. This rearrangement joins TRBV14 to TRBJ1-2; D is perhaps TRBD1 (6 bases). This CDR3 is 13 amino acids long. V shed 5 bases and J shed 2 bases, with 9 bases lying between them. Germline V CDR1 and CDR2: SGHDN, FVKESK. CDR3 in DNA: TGTGCCAGCAGCAGGACAGCGAACTATGGCTACACCTTC. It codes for CASSRTANYGYTF.

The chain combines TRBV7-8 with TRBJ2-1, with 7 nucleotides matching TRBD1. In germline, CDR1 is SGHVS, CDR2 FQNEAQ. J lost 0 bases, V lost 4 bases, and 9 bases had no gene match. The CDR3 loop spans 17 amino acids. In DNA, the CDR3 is TGTGCCAGCAGCTCCCGACAGGGCCTCTTCTCCTACAATGAGCAGTTCTTC. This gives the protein CASSSRQGLFSYNEQFF.

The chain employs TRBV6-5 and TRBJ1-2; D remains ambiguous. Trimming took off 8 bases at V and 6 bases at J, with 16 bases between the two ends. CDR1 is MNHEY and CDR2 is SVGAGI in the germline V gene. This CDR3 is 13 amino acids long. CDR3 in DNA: TGTGCCAGCCTGAGGGTAGTGGGTGATGGCTACACCTTC. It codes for CASLRVVGDGYTF.

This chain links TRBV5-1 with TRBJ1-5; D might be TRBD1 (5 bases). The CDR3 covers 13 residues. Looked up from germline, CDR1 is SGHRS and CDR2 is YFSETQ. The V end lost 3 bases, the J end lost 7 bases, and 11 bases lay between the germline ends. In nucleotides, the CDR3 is TGCGCCAGCAGCTGGGGCCCCGGGCAGCCCCAGCATTTT. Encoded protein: CASSWGPGQPQHF.

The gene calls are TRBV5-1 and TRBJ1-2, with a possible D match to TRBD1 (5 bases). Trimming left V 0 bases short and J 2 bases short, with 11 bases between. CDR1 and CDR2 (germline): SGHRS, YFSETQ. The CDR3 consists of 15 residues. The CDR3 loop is CASSLVSSGNYGYTF. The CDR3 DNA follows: TGCGCCAGCAGCTTGGTCTCGTCAGGGAACTATGGCTACACCTTC.

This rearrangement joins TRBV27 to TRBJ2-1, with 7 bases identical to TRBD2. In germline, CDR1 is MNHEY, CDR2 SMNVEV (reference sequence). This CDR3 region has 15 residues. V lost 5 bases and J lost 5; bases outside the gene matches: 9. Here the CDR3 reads CASSRLAEAHNEQFF. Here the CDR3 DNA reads TGTGCCAGCAGTCGTCTAGCGGAGGCCCACAATGAGCAGTTCTTC.

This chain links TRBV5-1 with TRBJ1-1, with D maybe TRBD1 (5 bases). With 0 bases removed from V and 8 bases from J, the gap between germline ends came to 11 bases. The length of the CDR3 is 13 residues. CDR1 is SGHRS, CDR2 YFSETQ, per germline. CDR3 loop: CASSLAGVEEAFF. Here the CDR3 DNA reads TGCGCCAGCAGCTTGGCGGGGGTGGAAGAAGCTTTCTTT.

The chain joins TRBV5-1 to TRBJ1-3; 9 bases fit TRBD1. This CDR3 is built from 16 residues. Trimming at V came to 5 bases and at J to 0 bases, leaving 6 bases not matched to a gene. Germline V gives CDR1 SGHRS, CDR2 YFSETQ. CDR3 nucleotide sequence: TGCGCCAGCAGTAAGGGACAGGGTCCCTCTGGAAACACCATATATTTT. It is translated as CASSKGQGPSGNTIYF.

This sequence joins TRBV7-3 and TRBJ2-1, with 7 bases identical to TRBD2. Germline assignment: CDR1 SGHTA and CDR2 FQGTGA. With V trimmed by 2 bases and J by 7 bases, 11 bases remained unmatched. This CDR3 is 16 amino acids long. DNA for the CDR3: TGTGCCAGCAGCTTATCTGCGGGAGATGGGGGGAATGAGCAGTTCTTC. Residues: CASSLSAGDGGNEQFF.